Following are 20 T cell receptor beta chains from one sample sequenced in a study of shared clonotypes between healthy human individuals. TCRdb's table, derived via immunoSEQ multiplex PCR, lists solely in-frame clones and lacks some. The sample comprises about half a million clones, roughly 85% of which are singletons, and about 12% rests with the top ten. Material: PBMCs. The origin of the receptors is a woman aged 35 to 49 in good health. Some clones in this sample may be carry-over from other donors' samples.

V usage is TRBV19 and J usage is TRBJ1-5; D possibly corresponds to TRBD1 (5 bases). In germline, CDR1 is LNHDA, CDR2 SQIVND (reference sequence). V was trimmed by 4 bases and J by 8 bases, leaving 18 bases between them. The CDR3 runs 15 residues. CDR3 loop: CASSRAGRSGEPQHF. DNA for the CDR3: TGTGCCAGTAGTAGGGCGGGACGGAGTGGAGAGCCCCAGCATTTT. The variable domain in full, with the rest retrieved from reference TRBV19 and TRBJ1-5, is DGGITQSPKYLFRKEGQNVTLSCEQNLNHDAMYWYRQDPGQGLRLIYYSQIVNDFQKGDIAEGYSVSREKKESFPLTVTSAQKNPTAFYLCASSRAGRSGEPQHFGDGTRLSIL.

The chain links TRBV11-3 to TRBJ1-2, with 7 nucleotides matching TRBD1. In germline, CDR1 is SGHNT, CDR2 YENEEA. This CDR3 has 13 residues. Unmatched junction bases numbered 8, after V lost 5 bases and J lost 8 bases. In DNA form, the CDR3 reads TGTGCCAGCAGCCCCCGGGGACAGCTGGGCTACACCTTC. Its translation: CASSPRGQLGYTF.

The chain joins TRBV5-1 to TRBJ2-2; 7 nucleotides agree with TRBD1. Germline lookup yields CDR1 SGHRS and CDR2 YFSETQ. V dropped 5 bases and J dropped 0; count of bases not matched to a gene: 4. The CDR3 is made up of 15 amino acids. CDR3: CASRRGQPNTGELFF. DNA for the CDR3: TGCGCCAGCAGACGGGGACAGCCGAACACCGGGGAGCTGTTTTTT.

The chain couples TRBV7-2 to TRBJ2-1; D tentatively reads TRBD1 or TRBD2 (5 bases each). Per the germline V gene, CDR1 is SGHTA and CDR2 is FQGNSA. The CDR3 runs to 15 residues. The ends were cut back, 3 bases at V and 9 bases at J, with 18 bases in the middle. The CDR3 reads CASSLNRDHMTEQFF. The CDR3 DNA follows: TGTGCCAGCAGCTTGAATCGGGACCACATGACTGAGCAGTTCTTC.

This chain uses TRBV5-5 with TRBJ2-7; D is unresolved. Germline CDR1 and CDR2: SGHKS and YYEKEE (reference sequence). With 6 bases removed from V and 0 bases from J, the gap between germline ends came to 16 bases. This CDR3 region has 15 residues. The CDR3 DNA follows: TGTGCCAGCACTGACCCAAGTACATCCTCCTACGAGCAGTACTTC. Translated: CASTDPSTSSYEQYF.

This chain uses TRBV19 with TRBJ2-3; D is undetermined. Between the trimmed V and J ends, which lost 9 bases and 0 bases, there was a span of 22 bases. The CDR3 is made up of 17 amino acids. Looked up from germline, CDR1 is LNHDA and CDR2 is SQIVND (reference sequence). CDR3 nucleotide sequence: TGTGCCAGCTCTGATTCCGGAGACGGTGGGAGCACAGATACGCAGTATTTT. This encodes CASSDSGDGGSTDTQYF.

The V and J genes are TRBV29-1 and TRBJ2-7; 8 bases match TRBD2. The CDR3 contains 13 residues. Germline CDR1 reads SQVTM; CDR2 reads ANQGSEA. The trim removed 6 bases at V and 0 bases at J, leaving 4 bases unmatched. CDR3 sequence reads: CSVAGESSYEQYF. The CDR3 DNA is TGCAGCGTAGCGGGAGAGAGCTCCTACGAGCAGTACTTC.

DNA of the CDR3: TGTGCCAGCAGCCGCCAAATCTCCTACGAGCAGTACTTC. It encodes CASSRQISYEQYF. The rearrangement joins TRBV14 to TRBJ2-7; D unclear. Trimming stripped 4 bases from V and 0 bases from J, with 7 bases between. The CDR3 length is 13 residues. Germline CDR1 SGHDN, CDR2 FVKESK.

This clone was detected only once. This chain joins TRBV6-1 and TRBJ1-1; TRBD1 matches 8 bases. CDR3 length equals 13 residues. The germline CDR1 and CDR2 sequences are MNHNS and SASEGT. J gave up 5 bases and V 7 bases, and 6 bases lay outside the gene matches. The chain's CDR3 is CASIRTGKTEAFF. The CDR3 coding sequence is TGTGCCAGCATTCGGACAGGGAAAACTGAAGCTTTCTTT.

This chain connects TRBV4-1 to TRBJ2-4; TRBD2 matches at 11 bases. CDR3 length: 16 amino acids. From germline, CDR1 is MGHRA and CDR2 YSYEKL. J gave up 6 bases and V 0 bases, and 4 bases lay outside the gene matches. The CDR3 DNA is TGCGCCAGCAGCCAAGATCTCGGGACTAGCGGAAACATTCAGTACTTC. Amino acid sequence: CASSQDLGTSGNIQYF.

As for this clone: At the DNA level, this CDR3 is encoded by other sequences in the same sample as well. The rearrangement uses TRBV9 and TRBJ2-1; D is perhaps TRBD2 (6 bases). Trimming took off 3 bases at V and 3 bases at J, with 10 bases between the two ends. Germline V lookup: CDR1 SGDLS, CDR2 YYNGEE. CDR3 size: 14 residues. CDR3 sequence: CASSAGTRYNEQFF. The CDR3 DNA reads TGTGCCAGCAGCGCCGGGACTCGCTACAATGAGCAGTTCTTC.

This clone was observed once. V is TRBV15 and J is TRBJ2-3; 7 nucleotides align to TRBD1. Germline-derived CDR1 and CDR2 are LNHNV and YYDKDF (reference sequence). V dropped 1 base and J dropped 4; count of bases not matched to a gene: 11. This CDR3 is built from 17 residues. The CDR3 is CATSRVTPGQGADTQYF. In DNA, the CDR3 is TGTGCCACCAGCAGAGTTACTCCCGGGCAGGGGGCAGATACGCAGTATTTT.

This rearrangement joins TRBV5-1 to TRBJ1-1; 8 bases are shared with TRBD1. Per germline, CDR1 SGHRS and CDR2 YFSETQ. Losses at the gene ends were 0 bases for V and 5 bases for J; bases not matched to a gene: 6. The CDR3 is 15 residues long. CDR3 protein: CASSLDQGAQTEAFF. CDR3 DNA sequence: TGCGCCAGCAGCTTGGACCAGGGGGCGCAAACTGAAGCTTTCTTT.

As DNA, the CDR3 is TGTGCCTGGAGTGTATTTCAGGGGGCGTACAATGAGCAGTTCTTC. Protein sequence: CAWSVFQGAYNEQFF. V usage is TRBV30 and J usage is TRBJ2-1; TRBD1 agrees at 8 bases. CDR3 length: 15 amino acids. V lost 0 bases to trimming and J lost 4 bases; unmatched junction nucleotides: 5. CDR1 is GTSNPN and CDR2 is SVGIG in the germline V gene (reference sequence).

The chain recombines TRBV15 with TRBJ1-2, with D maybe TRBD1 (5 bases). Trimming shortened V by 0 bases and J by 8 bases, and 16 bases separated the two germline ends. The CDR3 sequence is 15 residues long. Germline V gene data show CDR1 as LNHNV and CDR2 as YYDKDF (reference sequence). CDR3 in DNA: TGTGCCACCAGCAGAGATGGGTTAATGGGGCGAGGCTACACCTTC. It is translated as CATSRDGLMGRGYTF. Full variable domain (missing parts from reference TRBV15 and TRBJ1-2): DAMVIQNPRYQVTQFGKPVTLSCSQTLNHNVMYWYQQKSSQAPKLLFHYYDKDFNNEADTPDNFQSRRPNTSFCFLDIRSPGLGDTAMYLCATSRDGLMGRGYTFGSGTRLTVV.

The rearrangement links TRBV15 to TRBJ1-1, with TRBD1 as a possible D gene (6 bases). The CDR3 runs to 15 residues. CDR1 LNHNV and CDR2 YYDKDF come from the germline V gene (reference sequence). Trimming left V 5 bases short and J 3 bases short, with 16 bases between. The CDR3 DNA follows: TGTGCCACCAGCCGGGACACAAGCGGGTACACTGAAGCTTTCTTT. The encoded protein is CATSRDTSGYTEAFF.

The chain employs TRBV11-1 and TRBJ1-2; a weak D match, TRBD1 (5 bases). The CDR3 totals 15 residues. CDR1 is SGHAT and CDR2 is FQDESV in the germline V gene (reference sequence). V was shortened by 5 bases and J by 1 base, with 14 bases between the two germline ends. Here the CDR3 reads CASSDPGRNNYGYTF. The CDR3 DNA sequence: TGTGCCAGCAGCGACCCGGGACGGAATAACTATGGCTACACCTTC.

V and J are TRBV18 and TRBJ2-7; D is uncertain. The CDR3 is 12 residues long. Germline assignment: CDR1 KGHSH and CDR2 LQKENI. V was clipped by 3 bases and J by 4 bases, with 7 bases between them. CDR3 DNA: TGTGCCAGCTCACCGGACCATTACGAGCAGTACTTC. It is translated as CASSPDHYEQYF.

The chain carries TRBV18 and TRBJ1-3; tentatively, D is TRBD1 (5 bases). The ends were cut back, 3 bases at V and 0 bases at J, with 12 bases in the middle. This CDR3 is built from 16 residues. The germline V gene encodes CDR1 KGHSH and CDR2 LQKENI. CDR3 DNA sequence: TGTGCCAGCTCACCTCTGGGGGGGAGCTCTGGAAACACCATATATTTT. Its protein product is CASSPLGGSSGNTIYF.

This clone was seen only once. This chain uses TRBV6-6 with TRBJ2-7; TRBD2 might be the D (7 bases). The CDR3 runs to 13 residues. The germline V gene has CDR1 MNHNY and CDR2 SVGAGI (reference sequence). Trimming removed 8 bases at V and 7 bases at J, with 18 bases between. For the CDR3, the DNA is TGTGCCAGCGGGAGGGGGGACTCGAGTGAGCAGTACTTC. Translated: CASGRGDSSEQYF.